The 9 T cell receptor beta chains below come from one sample, sequenced in a study of identifying expanded T cells in peripheral blood. Method: immunoSEQ multiplex PCR; TCRdb's copy keeps in-frame clones and lacks some. The sample has 80,000 or so clones, roughly 81% seen once. Sequencing used blood. Receptors originate from a person aged 18 to 70 in good health.

The chain links TRBV7-9 to TRBJ2-5; D uncertain. The CDR3 has 16 residues. V was shortened by 2 bases and J by 1 base, with 14 bases between the two germline ends. The germline V gene encodes CDR1 SEHNR and CDR2 FQNEAQ (reference sequence). This chain's CDR3 is CASSLIWDFGQETQYF. The CDR3 DNA sequence: TGTGCCAGCAGCTTAATTTGGGATTTCGGCCAAGAGACCCAGTACTTC.

The V gene is TRBV4-3, the J gene TRBJ1-2; 7 positions match TRBD1. After removal of 4 bases from V and 0 bases from J, the junction contained 5 bases not matched to a gene. This CDR3 is 15 amino acids long. CDR1 and CDR2 from the germline V gene are LGHNA and YSLEER. CDR3 in DNA: TGCGCCAGCAGCCGAGAGACAGGGACTAACTATGGCTACACCTTC. This gives the protein CASSRETGTNYGYTF.

This clone was found once. V usage is TRBV4-1 and J usage is TRBJ2-5; the match to TRBD1 covers 7 bases. The CDR3 sequence is 14 residues long. CDR1 is MGHRA, CDR2 YSYEKL, per germline. The trim removed 6 bases at V and 4 bases at J, leaving 8 bases unmatched. The CDR3 nucleotides read TGCGCCAGCAGAGGGACGACAGGGCGAGAGACCCAGTACTTC. The encoded protein is CASRGTTGRETQYF.

The chain has TRBV10-1 and TRBJ2-7; 9 positions match TRBD2. Germline loops: CDR1 WNHNN, CDR2 SYGVQD (reference sequence). The J segment lost 2 bases and the V segment lost 6 bases, leaving 17 bases of the junction unmatched. This CDR3 comprises 18 residues. The CDR3 is CASRRQGTSGLPPYEQYF. The DNA for the CDR3 is TGCGCCAGCAGAAGACAGGGTACTAGCGGGCTCCCCCCCTACGAGCAGTACTTC.

This clone showed up just once. The V call is TRBV4-3, the J call TRBJ2-1; TRBD2 matches at 16 bases. This CDR3 has 17 amino acids. With 3 bases clipped from V and 7 bases from J, the junction kept 6 bases outside the gene matches. Germline-derived CDR1 and CDR2 are LGHNA and YSLEER. CDR3 region: CASSQGTSGRGWNEQFF. CDR3 coding DNA: TGCGCCAGCAGCCAGGGGACTAGCGGGAGGGGGTGGAATGAGCAGTTCTTC.

The V gene is TRBV19, the J gene TRBJ2-2; 7 bases are shared with TRBD2. Germline V gene data show CDR1 as LNHDA and CDR2 as SQIVND (reference sequence). V lost 3 bases and J lost 3; bases outside the gene matches: 4. This CDR3 contains 15 residues. CDR3 in amino acids: CASSIGGSDTGELFF. DNA of the CDR3: TGTGCCAGTAGTATTGGCGGGAGTGACACCGGGGAGCTGTTTTTT.

The CDR3 DNA follows: TGTGCCAGCTCACCACCGGGGGCTACCTACGAGCAGTACTTC. It encodes CASSPPGATYEQYF. J is TRBJ2-7 and V is TRBV18, with a possible D match to TRBD1 (6 bases). CDR1 is KGHSH and CDR2 is LQKENI in the germline V gene. This CDR3 is 14 amino acids long. Trimming cost V 0 bases and J 2 bases, with 8 bases left between them.

The chain links TRBV5-1 to TRBJ2-5, with D tentatively TRBD2 (5 bases). V dropped 0 bases and J dropped 5 bases, with 14 bases sitting between them. Germline loops: CDR1 SGHRS, CDR2 YFSETQ. This CDR3 has 15 amino acids. The CDR3 region is CASSLALEPGETQYF. The CDR3 DNA is TGCGCCAGCAGCTTGGCCTTGGAGCCGGGGGAGACCCAGTACTTC.

The CDR3 nucleotides are TGTGCCAGCAGCTTATTAGGAGGAATCTATGACGAGCAGTACTTC. Residues: CASSLLGGIYDEQYF. V usage is TRBV7-9 and J usage is TRBJ2-7; D perhaps matches TRBD2 (5 bases). Germline V gene lookup returns CDR1 SEHNR and CDR2 FQNEAQ (reference sequence). The CDR3 is made up of 15 amino acids. V was trimmed by 2 bases and J by 5 bases, leaving 16 bases between them. Looking up the rest from reference TRBV7-9 and TRBJ2-7 gives the full variable domain: DTGVSQNPRHKITKRGQNVTFRCDPISEHNRLYWYRQTLGQGPEFLTYFQNEAQLEKSRLLSDRFSAERPKGSFSTLEIQRTEQGDSAMYLCASSLLGGIYDEQYFGPGTRLTVT.